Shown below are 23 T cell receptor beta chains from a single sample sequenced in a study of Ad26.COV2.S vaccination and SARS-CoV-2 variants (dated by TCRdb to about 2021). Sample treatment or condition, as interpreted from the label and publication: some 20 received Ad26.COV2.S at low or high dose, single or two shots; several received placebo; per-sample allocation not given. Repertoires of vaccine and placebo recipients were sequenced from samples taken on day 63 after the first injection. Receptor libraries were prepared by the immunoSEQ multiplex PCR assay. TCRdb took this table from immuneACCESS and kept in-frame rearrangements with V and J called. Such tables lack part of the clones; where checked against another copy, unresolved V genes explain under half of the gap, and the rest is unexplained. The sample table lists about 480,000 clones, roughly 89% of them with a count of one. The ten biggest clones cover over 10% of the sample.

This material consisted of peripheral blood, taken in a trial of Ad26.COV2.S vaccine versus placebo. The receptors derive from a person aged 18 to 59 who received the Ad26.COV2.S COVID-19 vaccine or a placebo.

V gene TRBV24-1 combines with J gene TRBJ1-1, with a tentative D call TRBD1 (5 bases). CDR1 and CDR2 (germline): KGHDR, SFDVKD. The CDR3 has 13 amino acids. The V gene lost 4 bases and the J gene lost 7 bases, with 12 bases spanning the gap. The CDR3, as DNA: TGTGCCACCAGTGACGGGGGAGACGGTGAAGCTTTCTTT. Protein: CATSDGGDGEAFF.

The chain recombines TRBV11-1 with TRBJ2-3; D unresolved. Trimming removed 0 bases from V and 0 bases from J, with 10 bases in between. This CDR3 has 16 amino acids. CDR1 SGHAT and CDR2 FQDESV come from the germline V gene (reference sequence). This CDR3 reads CASSLAQPTSTDTQYF. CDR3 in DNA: TGTGCCAGCAGCTTAGCGCAGCCGACTAGCACAGATACGCAGTATTTT.

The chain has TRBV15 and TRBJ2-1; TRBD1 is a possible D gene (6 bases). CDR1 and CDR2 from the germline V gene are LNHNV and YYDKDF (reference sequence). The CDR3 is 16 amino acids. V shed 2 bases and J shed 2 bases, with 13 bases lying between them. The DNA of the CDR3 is TGTGCCACCAGCAGACACAGGGAACCCACCTACAATGAGCAGTTCTTC. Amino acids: CATSRHREPTYNEQFF.

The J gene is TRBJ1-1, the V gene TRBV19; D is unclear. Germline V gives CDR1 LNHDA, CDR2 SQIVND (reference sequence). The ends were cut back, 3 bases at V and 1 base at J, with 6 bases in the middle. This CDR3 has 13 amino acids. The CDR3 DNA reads TGTGCCAGTAGTATTTTCGGGAACACTGAAGCTTTCTTT. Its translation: CASSIFGNTEAFF.

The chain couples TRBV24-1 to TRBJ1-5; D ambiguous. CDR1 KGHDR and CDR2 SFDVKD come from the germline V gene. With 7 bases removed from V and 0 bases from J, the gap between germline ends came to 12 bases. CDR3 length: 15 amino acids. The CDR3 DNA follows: TGTGCCACCAGCCCTTCTCGTGTTAGCAATCAGCCCCAGCATTTT. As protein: CATSPSRVSNQPQHF.

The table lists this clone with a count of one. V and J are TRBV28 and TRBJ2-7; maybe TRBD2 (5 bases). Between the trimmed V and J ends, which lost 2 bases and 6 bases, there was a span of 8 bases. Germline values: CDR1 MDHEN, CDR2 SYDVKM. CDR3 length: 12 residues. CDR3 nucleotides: TGTGCCAGCAGTTTAGTGGCGGGCGAGCAGTACTTC. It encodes CASSLVAGEQYF.

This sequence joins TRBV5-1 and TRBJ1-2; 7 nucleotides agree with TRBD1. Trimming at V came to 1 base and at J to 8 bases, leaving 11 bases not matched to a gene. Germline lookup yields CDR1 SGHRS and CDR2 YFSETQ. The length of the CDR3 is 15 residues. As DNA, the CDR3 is TGCGCCAGCAGCTTGTCTGGACAGGATGGCATGGGCTACACCTTC. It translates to CASSLSGQDGMGYTF.

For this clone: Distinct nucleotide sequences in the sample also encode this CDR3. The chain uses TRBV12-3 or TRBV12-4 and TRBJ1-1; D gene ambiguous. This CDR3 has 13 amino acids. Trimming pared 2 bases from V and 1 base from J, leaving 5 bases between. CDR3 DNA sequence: TGTGCCAGCAGTTTATTCGGGAACACTGAAGCTTTCTTT. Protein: CASSLFGNTEAFF.

This CDR3 reads CASSLWDGDTGELFF. The CDR3 DNA sequence: TGTGCCAGCAGCTTATGGGACGGGGACACCGGGGAGCTGTTTTTT. The chain employs TRBV11-2 and TRBJ2-2; D may match TRBD1 or TRBD2 (5 bases each). Trimming took 2 bases from V and 3 from J, leaving 10 bases between them. Germline CDR1 SGHAT, CDR2 FQNNGV. The CDR3 covers 15 residues.

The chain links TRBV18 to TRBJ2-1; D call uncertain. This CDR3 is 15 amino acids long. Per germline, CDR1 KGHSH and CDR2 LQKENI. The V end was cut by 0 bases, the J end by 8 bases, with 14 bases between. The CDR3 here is CASSPPTPPGHEQFF. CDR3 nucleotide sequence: TGTGCCAGCTCACCACCGACCCCCCCTGGTCATGAGCAGTTCTTC.

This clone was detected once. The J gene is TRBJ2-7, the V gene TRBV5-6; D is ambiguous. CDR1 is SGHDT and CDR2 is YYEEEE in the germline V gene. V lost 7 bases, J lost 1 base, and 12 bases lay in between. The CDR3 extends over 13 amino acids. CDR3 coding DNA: TGTGCCAGCGGAAACAGACCGTCCTACGAGCAGTACTTC. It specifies CASGNRPSYEQYF. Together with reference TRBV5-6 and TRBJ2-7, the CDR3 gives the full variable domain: DAGVTQSPTHLIKTRGQQVTLRCSPKSGHDTVSWYQQALGQGPQFIFQYYEEEERQRGNFPDRFSGHQFPNYSSELNVNALLLGDSALYLCASGNRPSYEQYFGPGTRLTVT.

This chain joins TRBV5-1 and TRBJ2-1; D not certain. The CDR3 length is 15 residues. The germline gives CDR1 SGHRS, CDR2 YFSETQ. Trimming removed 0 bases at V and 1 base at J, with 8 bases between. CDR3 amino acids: CASSLETTSYNEQFF. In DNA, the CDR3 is TGCGCCAGCAGCTTGGAGACGACGTCCTACAATGAGCAGTTCTTC.

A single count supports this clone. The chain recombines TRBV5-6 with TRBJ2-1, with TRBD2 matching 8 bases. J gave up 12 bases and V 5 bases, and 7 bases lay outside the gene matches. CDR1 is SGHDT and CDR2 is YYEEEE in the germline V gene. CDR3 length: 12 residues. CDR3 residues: CASRGTSFLQFF. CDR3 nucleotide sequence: TGTGCCAGCAGGGGGACTAGTTTTTTGCAGTTCTTC.

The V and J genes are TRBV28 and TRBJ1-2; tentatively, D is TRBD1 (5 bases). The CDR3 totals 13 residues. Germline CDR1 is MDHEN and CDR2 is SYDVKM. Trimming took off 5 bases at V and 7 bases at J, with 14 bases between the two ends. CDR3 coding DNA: TGTGCCAGCAGTCCGGGGGGGGTGGCTGGCTACACCTTC. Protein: CASSPGGVAGYTF.

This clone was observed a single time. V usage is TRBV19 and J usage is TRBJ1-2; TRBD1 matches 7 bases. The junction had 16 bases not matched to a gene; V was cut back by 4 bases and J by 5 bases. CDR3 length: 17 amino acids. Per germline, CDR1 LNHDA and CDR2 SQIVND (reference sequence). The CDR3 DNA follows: TGTGCCAGTAGTACCCGTAATCGGGACAGAGCGCTTTATGGCTACACCTTC. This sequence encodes CASSTRNRDRALYGYTF.

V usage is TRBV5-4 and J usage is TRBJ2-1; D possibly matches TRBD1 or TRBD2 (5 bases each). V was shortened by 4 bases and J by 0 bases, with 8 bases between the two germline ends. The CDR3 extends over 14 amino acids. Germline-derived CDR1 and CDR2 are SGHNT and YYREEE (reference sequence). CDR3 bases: TGTGCCAGCAGCGGGACCAGCTCCTACAATGAGCAGTTCTTC. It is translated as CASSGTSSYNEQFF.

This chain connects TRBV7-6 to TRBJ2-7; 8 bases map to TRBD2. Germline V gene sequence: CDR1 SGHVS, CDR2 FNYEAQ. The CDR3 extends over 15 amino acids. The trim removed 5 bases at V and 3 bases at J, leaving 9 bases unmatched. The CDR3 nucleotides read TGTGCCAGCAGCCCTGAAGCGGGGGCAAGCTACGAGCAGTACTTC. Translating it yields CASSPEAGASYEQYF.

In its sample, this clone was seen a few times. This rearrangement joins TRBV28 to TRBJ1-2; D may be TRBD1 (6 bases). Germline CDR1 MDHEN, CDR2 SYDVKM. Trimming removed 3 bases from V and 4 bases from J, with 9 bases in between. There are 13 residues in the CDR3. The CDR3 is CASSLDRSYGYTF. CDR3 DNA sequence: TGTGCCAGCAGTTTGGACAGAAGCTATGGCTACACCTTC.

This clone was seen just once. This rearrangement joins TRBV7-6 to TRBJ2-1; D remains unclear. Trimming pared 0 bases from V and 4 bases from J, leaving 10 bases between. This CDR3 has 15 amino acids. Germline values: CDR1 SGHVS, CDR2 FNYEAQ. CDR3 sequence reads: CASSLASGWYNEQFF. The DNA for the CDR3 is TGTGCCAGCAGCTTAGCTTCCGGGTGGTACAATGAGCAGTTCTTC.

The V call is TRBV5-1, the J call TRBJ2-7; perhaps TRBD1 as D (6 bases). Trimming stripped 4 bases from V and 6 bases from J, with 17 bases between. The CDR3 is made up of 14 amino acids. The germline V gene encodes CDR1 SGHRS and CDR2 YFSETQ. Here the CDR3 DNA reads TGCGCCAGCAGCCAAATCAGGGGATTGCCCGAGCAGTACTTC. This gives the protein CASSQIRGLPEQYF. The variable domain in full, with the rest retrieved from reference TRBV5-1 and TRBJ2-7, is KAGVTQTPRYLIKTRGQQVTLSCSPISGHRSVSWYQQTPGQGLQFLFEYFSETQRNKGNFPGRFSGRQFSNSRSEMNVSTLELGDSALYLCASSQIRGLPEQYFGPGTRLTVT.

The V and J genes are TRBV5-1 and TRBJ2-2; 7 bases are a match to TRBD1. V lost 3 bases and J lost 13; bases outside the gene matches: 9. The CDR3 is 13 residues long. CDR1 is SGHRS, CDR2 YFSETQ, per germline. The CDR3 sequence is CASSSDRDRRLFF. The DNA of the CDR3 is TGCGCCAGCAGCTCGGACCGGGACAGACGGCTGTTTTTT.

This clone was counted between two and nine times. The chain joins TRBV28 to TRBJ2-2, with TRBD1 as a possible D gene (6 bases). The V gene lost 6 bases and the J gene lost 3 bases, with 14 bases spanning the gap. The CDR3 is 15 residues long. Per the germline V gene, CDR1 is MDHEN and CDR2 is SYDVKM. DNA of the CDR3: TGTGCCAGCAGCCCGTTTGGGGGCTACACCGGGGAGCTGTTTTTT. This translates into CASSPFGGYTGELFF.

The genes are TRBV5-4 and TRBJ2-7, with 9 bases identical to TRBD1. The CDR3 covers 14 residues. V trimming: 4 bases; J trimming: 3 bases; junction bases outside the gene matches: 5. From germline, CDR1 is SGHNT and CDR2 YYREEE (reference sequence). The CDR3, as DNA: TGTGCCAGCAGCCTAGGGACAGGGATCTACGAGCAGTACTTC. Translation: CASSLGTGIYEQYF. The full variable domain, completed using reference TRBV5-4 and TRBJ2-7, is ETGVTQSPTHLIKTRGQQVTLRCSSQSGHNTVSWYQQALGQGPQFIFQYYREEENGRGNFPPRFSGLQFPNYSSELNVNALELDDSALYLCASSLGTGIYEQYFGPGTRLTVT.